These T cell receptor beta chains were read from a single sample in a study of OX40 agonist ivuxolimab in advanced cancers. The method was immunoSEQ multiplex PCR; TCRdb's version includes in-frame clones alone and lacks a portion of them. The table has approximately 68,000 clones, approximately 81% seen once. Sequencing was performed on CD4+ or CD8+ T cells sorted from blood, taken in a trial of the OX40 agonist ivuxolimab. These receptors were taken from an adult with an advanced solid tumor such as melanoma, head and neck, liver or kidney cancer. Both conserved end residues are part of each CDR3. Fields, in order: clone size, V gene, D gene, J gene, CDR3 protein, CDR3 DNA. The D gene is left open where the match is weak. Clone size appears in some rows only: once, few, many, or a class for an expanded clone.

>-|TRBV4-3|TRBD1|TRBJ1-2
CASSQVGGGAGGYTF
TGCGCCAGCAGCCAAGTGGGAGGGGGCGCGGGTGGCTACACCTTC
>-|TRBV5-1|-|TRBJ1-1
CASSLLPGTNTEAFF
TGCGCCAGCAGCCTACTGCCGGGGACGAACACTGAAGCTTTCTTT
>-|TRBV28|-|TRBJ2-7
CASSLGGSSYEQYF
TGTGCCAGCAGTTTAGGGGGGTCGTCCTACGAGCAGTACTTC
>-|TRBV25-1|-|TRBJ1-6
CASSEIRQGNSPLHF
TGTGCCAGCAGTGAAATACGGCAGGGAAACTCACCCCTCCACTTT
>-|TRBV2|TRBD1|TRBJ2-2
CASSVDRGGNGELFF
TGTGCCAGCAGCGTGGACAGGGGCGGGAACGGGGAGCTGTTTTTT
>-|TRBV29-1|-|TRBJ1-1
CSVVRTDRAFF
TGCAGCGTTGTTCGGACAGATAGAGCTTTCTTT
>-|TRBV6-1|-|TRBJ2-6
CASSAGANVLTF
TGTGCCAGCTCCGCTGGGGCCAACGTCCTGACTTTC
>-|TRBV30|-|TRBJ1-5
CAWSGRFNQPQHF
TGTGCCTGGAGTGGTCGCTTCAATCAGCCCCAGCATTTT
>few|TRBV11-3|TRBD1|TRBJ1-3
CASSRTGVRSGSGNTIYF
TGTGCCAGCAGCCGGACAGGGGTCCGGAGCGGTTCTGGAAACACCATATATTTT
>-|TRBV19|-|TRBJ2-3
CASSGRGGGVMSSTDTQYF
TGTGCCAGTAGTGGCCGGGGAGGGGGCGTCATGTCGAGTACAGATACGCAGTATTTT
>-|TRBV16|-|TRBJ1-1
CASSQSRGAGAFF
TGTGCCAGCAGCCAATCACGTGGGGCGGGGGCTTTCTTT
>once|TRBV11-2|-|TRBJ1-2
CASSVGSGFDGYTF
TGTGCCAGCAGTGTAGGTTCGGGATTTGATGGCTACACCTTC
>few|TRBV2|-|TRBJ1-5
CASSDEELKPQHF
TGTGCCAGCAGTGATGAGGAGTTAAAGCCCCAGCATTTT
>-|TRBV28|-|TRBJ2-7
CASSQTGVSYEQYF
TGTGCCAGCAGTCAAACCGGGGTCTCCTACGAGCAGTACTTC
>-|TRBV19|-|TRBJ2-4
CASSIDRRGTLLAKNIQYF
TGTGCCAGTAGTATAGATCGCAGGGGAACCCTGCTAGCCAAAAACATTCAGTACTTC
>-|TRBV6-5|TRBD1|TRBJ2-7
CASSYDRVVEQYF
TGTGCCAGCAGTTACGACAGGGTGGTCGAGCAGTACTTC
>-|TRBV27|-|TRBJ1-5
CASSLFGGDQPQHF
TGTGCCAGCAGTTTATTCGGGGGGGATCAGCCCCAGCATTTT
>few|TRBV5-1|-|TRBJ1-1
CASRRDSPELAFF
TGCGCCAGCAGACGGGACTCGCCGGAGTTGGCTTTCTTT
>-|TRBV4-1|TRBD2|TRBJ2-2
CASSQDGAGLGELFF
TGCGCCAGCAGCCAAGACGGAGCGGGGCTCGGGGAGCTGTTTTTT
>-|TRBV18|-|TRBJ1-6
CASSPGARANSPLHF
TGTGCCAGCTCGCCAGGGGCACGGGCGAATTCACCCCTCCACTTT
>-|TRBV18|-|TRBJ2-5
CASSPRGETQYF
TGTGCCAGCTCACCACGCGGGGAGACCCAGTACTTC
>-|TRBV19|TRBD2|TRBJ2-7
CASSKLAGVYVEYF
TGTGCCAGTAGTAAACTAGCGGGAGTCTACGTGGAGTACTTC
>-|TRBV19|-|TRBJ2-5
CASSGSFGETQYF
TGTGCCAGTAGTGGCAGTTTCGGTGAGACCCAGTACTTC
>-|TRBV7-2|TRBD2|TRBJ2-7
CASSGTNPYEQYF
TGTGCCAGCAGCGGGACTAACCCCTACGAGCAGTACTTC
>few|TRBV4-3|-|TRBJ2-4
CASSQEIRQVQYF
TGCGCCAGCAGCCAAGAGATCCGGCAGGTTCAGTACTTC
>-|TRBV28|-|TRBJ1-3
CASSLTNSGNTIYF
TGTGCCAGCAGTTTAACGAATTCTGGAAACACCATATATTTT
>-|TRBV14|-|TRBJ2-1
CASSQSQRNEQFF
TGTGCCAGCAGCCAATCACAGCGCAATGAGCAGTTCTTC
>-|TRBV27|-|TRBJ1-1
CASSSNLGGGNTEAFF
TGTGCCAGCAGTTCTAACCTCGGGGGGGGGAACACTGAAGCTTTCTTT
>-|TRBV28|-|TRBJ1-5
CASSPYVGLAWDQPQHF
TGTGCCAGCAGCCCCTACGTAGGGTTGGCTTGGGATCAGCCCCAGCATTTT
>-|TRBV19|TRBD2|TRBJ2-7
CASSIGLAGITYEQYF
TGTGCCAGTAGTATCGGACTAGCGGGGATTACCTACGAGCAGTACTTC
>once|TRBV4-3|-|TRBJ2-7
CASSQDRSFRYEQYF
TGCGCCAGCAGCCAAGATCGATCTTTTAGGTACGAGCAGTACTTC
>-|TRBV7-3|-|TRBJ2-1
CASSFRGGYNEQFF
TGTGCCAGCAGCTTCCGTGGGGGATACAATGAGCAGTTCTTC
>-|TRBV19|-|TRBJ2-5
CASSTLDSYQETQYF
TGTGCCAGTAGTACCCTAGACTCGTACCAAGAGACCCAGTACTTC
>-|TRBV5-5|-|TRBJ2-7
CASSPLPSEQYF
TGTGCCAGCAGCCCCCTACCTTCCGAGCAGTACTTC
>-|TRBV4-2|TRBD1|TRBJ1-1
CASSQLLPGQGQGGTEAFF
TGTGCCAGCAGCCAACTTTTACCGGGACAGGGACAGGGAGGCACTGAAGCTTTCTTT
>-|TRBV11-2|-|TRBJ1-1
CASSFGATEAFF
TGTGCCAGCAGCTTTGGAGCCACTGAAGCTTTCTTT
>-|TRBV9|-|TRBJ2-7
CASSPDSGEQYF
TGTGCCAGCAGCCCGGATTCGGGCGAGCAGTACTTC